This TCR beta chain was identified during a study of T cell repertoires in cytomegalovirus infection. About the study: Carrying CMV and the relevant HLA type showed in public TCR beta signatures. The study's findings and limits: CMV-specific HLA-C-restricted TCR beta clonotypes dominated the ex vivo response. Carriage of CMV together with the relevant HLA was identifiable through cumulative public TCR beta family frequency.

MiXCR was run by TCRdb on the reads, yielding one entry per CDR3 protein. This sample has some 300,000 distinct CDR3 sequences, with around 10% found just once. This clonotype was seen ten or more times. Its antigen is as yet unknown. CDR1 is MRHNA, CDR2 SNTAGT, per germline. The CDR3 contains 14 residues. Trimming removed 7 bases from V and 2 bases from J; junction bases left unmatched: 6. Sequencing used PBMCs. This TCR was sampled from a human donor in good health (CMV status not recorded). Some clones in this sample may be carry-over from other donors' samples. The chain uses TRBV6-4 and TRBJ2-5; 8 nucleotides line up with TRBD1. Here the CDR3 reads CASTGQGVQETQYF. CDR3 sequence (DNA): TGTGCCAGCACCGGACAGGGAGTTCAAGAGACCCAGTACTTC.